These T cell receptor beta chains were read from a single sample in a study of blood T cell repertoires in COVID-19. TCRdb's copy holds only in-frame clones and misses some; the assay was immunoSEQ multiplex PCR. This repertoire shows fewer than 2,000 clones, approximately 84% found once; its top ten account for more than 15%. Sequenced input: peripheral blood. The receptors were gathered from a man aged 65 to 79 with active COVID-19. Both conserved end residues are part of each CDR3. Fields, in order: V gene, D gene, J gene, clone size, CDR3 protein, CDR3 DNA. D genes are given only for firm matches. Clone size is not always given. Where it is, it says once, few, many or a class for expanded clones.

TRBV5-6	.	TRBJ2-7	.	CASSPRGYEQYF	TGTGCCAGCAGCCCGCGGGGATACGAGCAGTACTTC
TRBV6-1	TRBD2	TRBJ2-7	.	CASSAPGTSFPGGSYEQYF	TGTGCCAGCAGTGCCCCCGGGACTAGCTTCCCGGGAGGCTCCTACGAGCAGTACTTC
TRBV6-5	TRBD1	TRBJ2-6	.	CASRHRGRANVLTF	TGTGCCAGCAGGCACAGGGGACGGGCCAACGTCCTGACTTTC
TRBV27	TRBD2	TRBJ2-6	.	CASSSRLAGFSGANVLTF	TGTGCCAGCAGTTCCAGACTAGCGGGTTTCTCTGGGGCCAACGTCCTGACTTTC
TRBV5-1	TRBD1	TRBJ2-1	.	CASSLPGQGGYNEQFF	TGCGCCAGCAGCTTGCCCGGACAGGGAGGATACAATGAGCAGTTCTTC
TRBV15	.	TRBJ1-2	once	CATSRDNSGYTF	TGTGCCACCAGCAGAGATAATTCGGGCTACACCTTC
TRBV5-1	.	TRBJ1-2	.	CASSLAEVTVDNYGYTF	TGCGCCAGCAGCTTGGCCGAGGTGACAGTAGATAACTATGGCTACACCTTC
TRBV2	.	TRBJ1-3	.	CASSEYRSSGNTIYF	TGTGCCAGCAGTGAATACCGGTCCTCTGGAAACACCATATATTTT
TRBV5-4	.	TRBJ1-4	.	CASSQRGGVNEKLFF	TGTGCCAGCAGCCAACGCGGGGGCGTTAATGAAAAACTGTTTTTT
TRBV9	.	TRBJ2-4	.	CASSVEVTAVSKAKNIQYF	TGTGCCAGCAGCGTAGAAGTGACAGCAGTATCGAAAGCCAAAAACATTCAGTACTTC
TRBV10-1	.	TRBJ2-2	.	CASSDTGDTGELFF	TGCGCCAGCAGTGACACCGGGGACACCGGGGAGCTGTTTTTT
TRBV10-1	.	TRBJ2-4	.	CASSDKGVAAGQYF	TGCGCCAGCAGTGATAAGGGTGTTGCGGCGGGTCAGTACTTC
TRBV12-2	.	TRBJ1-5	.	CASRLHFRDTPPQHF	TGTGCAAGTCGCTTACACTTCCGGGATACGCCGCCCCAGCATTTT
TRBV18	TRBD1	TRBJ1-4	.	CASSSRQGAAEKLFF	TGTGCCAGCTCGTCCAGACAGGGGGCGGCTGAAAAACTGTTTTTT
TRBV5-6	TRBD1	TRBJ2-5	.	CASSLGPDRAETQYF	TGTGCCAGCAGCTTGGGGCCGGACAGGGCAGAGACCCAGTACTTC
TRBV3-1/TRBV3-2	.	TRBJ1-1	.	CASSQALANTEAFF	TGTGCCAGCAGCCAAGCATTAGCGAACACTGAAGCTTTCTTT
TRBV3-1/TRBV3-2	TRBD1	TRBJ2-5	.	CASSRMGQQETQYF	TGTGCCAGCAGCCGTATGGGACAGCAAGAGACCCAGTACTTC
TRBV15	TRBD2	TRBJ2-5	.	CATSSGLAGFRVQETQYF	TGTGCCACCAGCTCAGGACTAGCGGGATTTAGGGTCCAAGAGACCCAGTACTTC
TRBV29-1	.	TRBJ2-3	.	CSAPRTYTSTDTQYF	TGCAGCGCCCCTCGGACTTATACTAGCACAGATACGCAGTATTTT
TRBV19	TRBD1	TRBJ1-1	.	CASGTGGNTEAFF	TGTGCCAGTGGGACAGGAGGGAACACTGAAGCTTTCTTT
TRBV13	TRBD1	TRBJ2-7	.	CASSPGQGPSYEQYF	TGTGCCAGCAGCCCGGGACAGGGGCCTTCCTACGAGCAGTACTTC
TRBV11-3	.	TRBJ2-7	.	CASSLVYSWAPYYEQYF	TGTGCCAGCAGCTTAGTTTATTCTTGGGCCCCTTATTACGAGCAGTACTTC
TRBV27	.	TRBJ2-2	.	CASSPRDGFTGELFF	TGTGCCAGCAGTCCGCGGGACGGGTTCACCGGGGAGCTGTTTTTT
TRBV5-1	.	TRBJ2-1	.	CASSLAGTNSYNEQFF	TGCGCCAGCAGCTTGGCCGGGACAAACTCCTACAATGAGCAGTTCTTC
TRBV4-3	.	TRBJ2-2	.	CASSSPPRTMNTGELFF	TGCGCCAGCAGCTCTCCCCCCCGGACTATGAACACCGGGGAGCTGTTTTTT
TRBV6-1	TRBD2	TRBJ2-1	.	CASSEGASGSHNEQFF	TGTGCCAGCAGTGAAGGTGCTAGCGGGTCCCACAATGAGCAGTTCTTC
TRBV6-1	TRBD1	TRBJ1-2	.	CASSEERGRGYTF	TGTGCCAGCAGTGAAGAAAGGGGGCGAGGCTACACCTTC
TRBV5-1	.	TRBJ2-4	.	CASSLGQEAKNIQYF	TGCGCCAGCAGCTTGGGACAGGAAGCCAAAAACATTCAGTACTTC
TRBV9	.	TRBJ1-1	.	CASSAAPGTEAFF	TGTGCCAGCAGCGCTGCCCCCGGGACAGAAGCTTTCTTT
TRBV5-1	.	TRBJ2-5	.	CASSLILRGAEGETQYF	TGCGCCAGCAGCTTAATTCTTCGGGGGGCCGAAGGGGAGACCCAGTACTTC
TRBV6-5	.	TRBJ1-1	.	CASSLRINTEAFF	TGTGCCAGCAGCCTCAGAATTAACACTGAAGCTTTCTTT
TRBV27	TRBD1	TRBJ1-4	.	CASSLATGLNEKLFF	TGTGCCAGCAGTTTGGCGACAGGGCTTAATGAAAAACTGTTTTTT
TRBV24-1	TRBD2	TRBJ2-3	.	CATSLGLAGTDTQYF	TGTGCCACCAGTCTGGGACTAGCGGGCACAGATACGCAGTATTTT
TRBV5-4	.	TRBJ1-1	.	CASSPAWSGSLMNTEAFF	TGTGCCAGCAGCCCCGCTTGGAGTGGAAGCCTCATGAACACTGAAGCTTTCTTT
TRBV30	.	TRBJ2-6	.	CACRYRVPPTSGANVLTF	TGTGCCTGCCGTTACAGGGTCCCACCGACCTCTGGGGCCAACGTCCTGACTTTC
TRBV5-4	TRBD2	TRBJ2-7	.	CASSPQLAGSYEQYF	TGTGCCAGCAGCCCCCAACTAGCGGGGTCCTACGAGCAGTACTTC
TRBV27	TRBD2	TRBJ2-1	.	CASSSRAGVYDEQFF	TGTGCCAGCAGTTCCCGGGCGGGGGTTTATGATGAGCAGTTCTTC
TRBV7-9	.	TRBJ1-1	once	CVWSAGAMNTEAFF	TGTGTCTGGTCGGCAGGGGCTATGAACACTGAAGCTTTCTTT
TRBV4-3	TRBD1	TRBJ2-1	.	CASSHVGQPYNEQFF	TGCGCCAGCAGCCACGTGGGACAGCCCTACAATGAGCAGTTCTTC
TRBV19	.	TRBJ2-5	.	CAGRHQETQYF	TGTGCCGGGCGACACCAAGAGACCCAGTACTTC
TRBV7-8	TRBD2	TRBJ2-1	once	CASSPGTSGDNEQFF	TGTGCCAGCAGCCCAGGGACTAGCGGGGACAATGAGCAGTTCTTC
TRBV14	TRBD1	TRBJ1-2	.	CASSQTLTRGKGYGYTF	TGTGCCAGCAGCCAAACCCTGACCAGGGGGAAGGGGTATGGCTACACCTTC
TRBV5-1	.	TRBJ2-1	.	CASRPTILQSSEQFF	TGCGCCAGCAGACCGACTATTCTTCAATCCAGTGAGCAGTTCTTC
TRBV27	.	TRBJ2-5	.	CASSTRGPQETQYF	TGTGCCAGCAGTACCAGGGGTCCCCAAGAGACCCAGTACTTC
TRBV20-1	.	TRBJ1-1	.	CSASFWAGQKNTEAFF	TGCAGTGCTAGTTTTTGGGCTGGGCAGAAGAACACTGAAGCTTTCTTT
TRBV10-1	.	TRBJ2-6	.	CASSAGFRVAGANVLTF	TGCGCCAGCAGCGCCGGATTCAGGGTGGCCGGGGCCAACGTCCTGACTTTC
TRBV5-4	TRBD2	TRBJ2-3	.	CASTASGSTDTQYF	TGTGCCAGCACCGCTAGCGGGTCCACAGATACGCAGTATTTT
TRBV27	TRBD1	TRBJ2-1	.	CASADRGMVDEQFF	TGTGCCAGCGCCGACAGGGGGATGGTAGATGAGCAGTTCTTC